A single sample is the source of the 6 T cell receptor beta chains below, sequenced in a study of CD8+CD57+ T cells in acquired aplastic anemia. Patients selected for sequencing had displayed CD8+CD57+ cell expansion by flow cytometry. Genomic DNA acted as the template from which TCR beta VDJ combination and CDR3 sequence profiling were carried out. Each CDR3 protein gets one entry after TCRdb re-called the reads with MiXCR. The sample yields around 290,000 distinct CDR3 sequences, 45% to 65% seen once. Sequenced sample: sorted CD4+, CD8+, or CD8+CD57+ T cells (not recorded which) from PBMCs. All receptors derive from a human donor with aplastic anemia.

This clonotype was counted many times. The chain combines TRBV7-3 with TRBJ2-1; perhaps TRBD2 as D (5 bases). The CDR3 runs 15 residues. V was clipped by 3 bases and J by 6 bases, with 15 bases between them. Germline-derived CDR1 and CDR2 are SGHTA and FQGTGA. In DNA, the CDR3 is TGTGCCAGCAGCTTCCAGGAGGCCCAATCCAATGAGCAGTTCTTC. Encoded protein: CASSFQEAQSNEQFF. The whole variable domain, remainder taken from reference TRBV7-3 and TRBJ2-1, is GAGVSQTPSNKVTEKGKYVELRCDPISGHTALYWYRQSLGQGPEFLIYFQGTGAADDSGLPNDRFFAVRPEGSVSTLKIQRTERGDSAVYLCASSFQEAQSNEQFFGPGTRLTVL.

This clonotype turned up a few times. V usage is TRBV6-1 and J usage is TRBJ2-7, with TRBD2 identical over 11 bases. The germline CDR1 and CDR2 sequences are MNHNS and SASEGT. The ends lost 5 bases at V and 4 bases at J; junction bases unmatched: 7. The CDR3 extends over 15 amino acids. For the CDR3, the DNA is TGTGCCAGCAGTTACTCTAGCGGGGGGACGTACGAGCAGTACTTC. Its translation: CASSYSSGGTYEQYF.

The chain is built from TRBV7-2 and TRBJ2-1, with no clear D. The CDR3 is made up of 11 amino acids. Germline values: CDR1 SGHTA, CDR2 FQGNSA. Trimming removed 4 bases at V and 8 bases at J, with 6 bases between. The CDR3, as DNA: TGTGCCAGCAGCTGTGTCGATGAGCAGTTCTTC. It is translated as CASSCVDEQFF.

This chain connects TRBV7-2 to TRBJ2-2; D possibly corresponds to TRBD2 (6 bases). The CDR3 contains 17 residues. Trimming pared 6 bases from V and 6 bases from J, leaving 23 bases between. CDR1 and CDR2 (germline): SGHTA, FQGNSA. CDR3 in DNA: TGTGCCAGCAGGACTCCTCTGTCGACTAGTCAGCCCGGGGAGCTGTTTTTT. Translated: CASRTPLSTSQPGELFF.

This clonotype was seen a few times. This chain connects TRBV5-1 to TRBJ1-1; D is unclear. Trimming removed 7 bases from V and 1 base from J, with 11 bases in between. The CDR3 runs to 13 residues. CDR1 and CDR2 from the germline V gene are SGHRS and YFSETQ. CDR3 sequence reads: CASHEVGNTEAFF. The CDR3 DNA reads as TGCGCCAGCCATGAGGTGGGGAACACTGAAGCTTTCTTT. The whole variable domain, remainder taken from reference TRBV5-1 and TRBJ1-1, is KAGVTQTPRYLIKTRGQQVTLSCSPISGHRSVSWYQQTPGQGLQFLFEYFSETQRNKGNFPGRFSGRQFSNSRSEMNVSTLELGDSALYLCASHEVGNTEAFFGQGTRLTVV.

The sample holds one count of this clonotype. The J gene is TRBJ2-7, the V gene TRBV9; TRBD2 agrees at 10 bases. Germline V CDR1 and CDR2: SGDLS, YYNGEE. This CDR3 comprises 12 residues. Trimming took 4 bases from V and 12 from J; bases not matched to a gene: 7. CDR3 region: CASSQTGLAWYF. In nucleotides, the CDR3 is TGTGCCAGCAGCCAAACGGGACTAGCGTGGTACTTC.